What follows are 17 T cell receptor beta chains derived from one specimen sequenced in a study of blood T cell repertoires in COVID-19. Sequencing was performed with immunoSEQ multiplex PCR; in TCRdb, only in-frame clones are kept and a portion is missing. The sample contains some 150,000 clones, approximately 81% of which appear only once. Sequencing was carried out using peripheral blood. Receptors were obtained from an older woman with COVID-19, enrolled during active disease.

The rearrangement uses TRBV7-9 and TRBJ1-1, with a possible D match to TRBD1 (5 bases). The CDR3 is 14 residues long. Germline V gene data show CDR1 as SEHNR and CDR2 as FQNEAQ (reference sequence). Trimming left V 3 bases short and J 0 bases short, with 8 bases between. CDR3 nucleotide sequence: TGTGCCAGCAGCTTTGGGGCCCTGAACACTGAAGCTTTCTTT. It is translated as CASSFGALNTEAFF. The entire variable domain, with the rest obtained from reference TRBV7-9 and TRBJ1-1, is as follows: DTGVSQNPRHKITKRGQNVTFRCDPISEHNRLYWYRQTLGQGPEFLTYFQNEAQLEKSRLLSDRFSAERPKGSFSTLEIQRTEQGDSAMYLCASSFGALNTEAFFGQGTRLTVV.

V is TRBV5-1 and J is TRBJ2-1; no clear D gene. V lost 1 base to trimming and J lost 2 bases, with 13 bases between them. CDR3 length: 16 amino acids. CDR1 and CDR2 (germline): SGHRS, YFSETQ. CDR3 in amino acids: CASSLTHSLAYNEQFF. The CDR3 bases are TGCGCCAGCAGCTTGACCCACTCACTTGCCTACAATGAGCAGTTCTTC.

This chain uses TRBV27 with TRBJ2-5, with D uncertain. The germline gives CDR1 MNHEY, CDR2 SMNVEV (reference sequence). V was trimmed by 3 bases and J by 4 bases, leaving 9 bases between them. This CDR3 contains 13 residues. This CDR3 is CASSLRLRETQYF. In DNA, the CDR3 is TGTGCCAGCAGTTTGCGCCTGAGAGAGACCCAGTACTTC.

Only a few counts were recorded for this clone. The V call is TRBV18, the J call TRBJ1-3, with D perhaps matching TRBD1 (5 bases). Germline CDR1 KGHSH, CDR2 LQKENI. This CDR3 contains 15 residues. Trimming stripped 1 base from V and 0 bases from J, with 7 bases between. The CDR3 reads CASSPQGLSGNTIYF. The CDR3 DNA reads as TGTGCCAGCTCACCACAGGGGCTCTCTGGAAACACCATATATTTT.

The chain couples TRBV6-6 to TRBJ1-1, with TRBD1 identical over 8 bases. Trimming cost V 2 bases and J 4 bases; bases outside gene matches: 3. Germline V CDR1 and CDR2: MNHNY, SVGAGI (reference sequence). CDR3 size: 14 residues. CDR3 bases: TGTGCCAGCAGTTACGGACAGGGTCCCACTGAAGCTTTCTTT. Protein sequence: CASSYGQGPTEAFF.

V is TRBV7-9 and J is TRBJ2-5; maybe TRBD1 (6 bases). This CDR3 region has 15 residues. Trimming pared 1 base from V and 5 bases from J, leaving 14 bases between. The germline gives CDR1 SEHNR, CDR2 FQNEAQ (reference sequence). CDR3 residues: CASSLVTGIYETQYF. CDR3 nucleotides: TGTGCCAGCAGCTTAGTTACAGGGATTTACGAGACCCAGTACTTC.

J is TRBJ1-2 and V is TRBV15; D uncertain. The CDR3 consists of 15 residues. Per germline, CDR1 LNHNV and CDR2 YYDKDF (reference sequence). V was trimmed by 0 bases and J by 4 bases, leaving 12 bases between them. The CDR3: CATSRDHGEIYGYTF. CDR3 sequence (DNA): TGTGCCACCAGCAGAGATCATGGGGAGATCTATGGCTACACCTTC.

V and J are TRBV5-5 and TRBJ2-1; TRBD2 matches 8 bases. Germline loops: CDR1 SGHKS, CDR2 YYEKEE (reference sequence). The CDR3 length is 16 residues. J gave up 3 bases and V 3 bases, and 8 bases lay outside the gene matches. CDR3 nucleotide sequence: TGTGCCAGCAGCTCCCGGTCGAGCGGGGGCTACAATGAGCAGTTCTTC. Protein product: CASSSRSSGGYNEQFF. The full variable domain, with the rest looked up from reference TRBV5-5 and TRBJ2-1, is DAGVTQSPTHLIKTRGQQVTLRCSPISGHKSVSWYQQVLGQGPQFIFQYYEKEERGRGNFPDRFSARQFPNYSSELNVNALLLGDSALYLCASSSRSSGGYNEQFFGPGTRLTVL.

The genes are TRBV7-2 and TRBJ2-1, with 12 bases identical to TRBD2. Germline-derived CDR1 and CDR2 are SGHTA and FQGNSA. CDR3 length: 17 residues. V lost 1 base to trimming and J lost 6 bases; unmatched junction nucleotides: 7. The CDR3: CASSLVGASGRVNEQFF. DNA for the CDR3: TGTGCCAGCAGCTTAGTCGGGGCTAGCGGGAGGGTCAATGAGCAGTTCTTC.

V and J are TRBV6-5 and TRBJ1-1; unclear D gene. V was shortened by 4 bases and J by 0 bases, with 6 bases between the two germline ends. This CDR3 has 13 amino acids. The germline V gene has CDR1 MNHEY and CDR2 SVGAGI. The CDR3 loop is CASSFLLNTEAFF. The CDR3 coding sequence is TGTGCCAGCAGTTTCCTATTGAACACTGAAGCTTTCTTT.

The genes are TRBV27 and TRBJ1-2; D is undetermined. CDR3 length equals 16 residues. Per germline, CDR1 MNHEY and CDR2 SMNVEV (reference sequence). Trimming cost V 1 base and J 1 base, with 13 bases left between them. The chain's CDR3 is CASSLLVADNNYGYTF. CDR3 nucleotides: TGTGCCAGCAGTTTATTGGTGGCAGACAATAACTATGGCTACACCTTC.

The CDR3 region is CASSLATSGSYEQYF. CDR3 sequence (DNA): TGTGCCAGCAGCTTAGCGACTAGCGGGAGTTACGAGCAGTACTTC. The chain links TRBV7-6 to TRBJ2-7, with 12 positions matching TRBD2. V lost 0 bases and J lost 4; bases outside the gene matches: 1. The V gene's germline CDR1 is SGHVS and CDR2 FNYEAQ. This CDR3 has 15 amino acids. The full variable domain, completed using reference TRBV7-6 and TRBJ2-7, is GAGVSQSPRYKVTKRGQDVALRCDPISGHVSLYWYRQALGQGPEFLTYFNYEAQQDKSGLPNDRFSAERPEGSISTLTIQRTEQRDSAMYRCASSLATSGSYEQYFGPGTRLTVT.

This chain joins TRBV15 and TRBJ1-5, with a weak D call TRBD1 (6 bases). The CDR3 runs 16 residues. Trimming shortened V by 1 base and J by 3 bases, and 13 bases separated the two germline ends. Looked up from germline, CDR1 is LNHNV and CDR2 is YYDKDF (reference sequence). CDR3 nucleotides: TGTGCCACCAGCAGAGGTTCGGGGGGCATCAATCAGCCCCAGCATTTT. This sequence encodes CATSRGSGGINQPQHF. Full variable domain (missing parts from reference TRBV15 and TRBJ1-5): DAMVIQNPRYQVTQFGKPVTLSCSQTLNHNVMYWYQQKSSQAPKLLFHYYDKDFNNEADTPDNFQSRRPNTSFCFLDIRSPGLGDTAMYLCATSRGSGGINQPQHFGDGTRLSIL.

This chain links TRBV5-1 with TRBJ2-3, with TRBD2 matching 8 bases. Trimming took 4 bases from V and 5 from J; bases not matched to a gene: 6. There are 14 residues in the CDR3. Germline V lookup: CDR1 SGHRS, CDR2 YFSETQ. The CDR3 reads CASSKSGSGDTQYF. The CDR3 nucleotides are TGCGCCAGCAGCAAAAGCGGGAGTGGAGATACGCAGTATTTT. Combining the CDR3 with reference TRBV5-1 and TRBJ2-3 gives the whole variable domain KAGVTQTPRYLIKTRGQQVTLSCSPISGHRSVSWYQQTPGQGLQFLFEYFSETQRNKGNFPGRFSGRQFSNSRSEMNVSTLELGDSALYLCASSKSGSGDTQYFGPGTRLTVL.

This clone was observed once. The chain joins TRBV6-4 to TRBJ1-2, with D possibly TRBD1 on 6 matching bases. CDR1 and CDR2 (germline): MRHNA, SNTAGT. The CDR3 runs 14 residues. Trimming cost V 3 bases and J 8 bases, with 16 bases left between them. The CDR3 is CASSETQGGGGYTF. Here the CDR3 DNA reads TGTGCCAGCAGTGAGACCCAGGGAGGGGGAGGCTACACCTTC.

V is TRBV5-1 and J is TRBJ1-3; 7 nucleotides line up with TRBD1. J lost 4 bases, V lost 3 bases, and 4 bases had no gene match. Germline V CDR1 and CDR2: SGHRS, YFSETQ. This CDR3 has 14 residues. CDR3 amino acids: CASSSGQEGNTIYF. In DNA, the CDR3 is TGCGCCAGCAGCTCAGGACAGGAGGGAAACACCATATATTTT.

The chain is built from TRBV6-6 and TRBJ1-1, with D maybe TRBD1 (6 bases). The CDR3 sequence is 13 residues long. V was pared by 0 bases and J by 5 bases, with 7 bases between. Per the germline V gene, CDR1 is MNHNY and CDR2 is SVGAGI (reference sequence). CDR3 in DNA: TGTGCCAGCAGTTACTCCGACAGGACTGAAGCTTTCTTT. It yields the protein CASSYSDRTEAFF.